The 14 T cell receptor beta chains in this list originate from one sample, sequenced in a study of T cell responses to AZD1222 COVID-19 vaccine. TCRdb's copy holds only in-frame clones and misses some; the assay was immunoSEQ multiplex PCR. The repertoire holds around 150,000 clones, with around 89% as singletons. This material consisted of peripheral blood, taken 28 days after the second AZD1222 dose. Every receptor here comes from an adult who received the AZD1222 COVID-19 vaccine.

The chain joins TRBV3-1 (or the pseudogene TRBV3-2) to TRBJ1-1; D is undetermined. This CDR3 contains 13 residues. Germline V gene sequence: CDR1 LGHDT, CDR2 YNNKEL (reference sequence). V lost 7 bases and J lost 5, with 14 bases in between. The CDR3 loop reads CASNQAGSTEAFF. The CDR3 DNA follows: TGTGCCAGCAACCAGGCGGGCTCGACTGAAGCTTTCTTT.

The rearrangement uses TRBV2 and TRBJ1-1, with a weak D call TRBD1 (5 bases). V shed 8 bases and J shed 7 bases, with 20 bases lying between them. Germline CDR1 is SNHLY and CDR2 is FYNNEI. The CDR3 runs 14 residues. The CDR3 coding sequence is TGTGCCAGCGGCGAGGCTGGGGGGGTAGGTGAAGCTTTCTTT. It yields the protein CASGEAGGVGEAFF.

As for this clone: The same CDR3 also results from other DNA sequences found in this sample. The gene calls are TRBV18 and TRBJ1-2; D is undetermined. CDR1 is KGHSH, CDR2 LQKENI, per germline. V was shortened by 3 bases and J by 2 bases, with 4 bases between the two germline ends. This CDR3 has 12 residues. The CDR3 DNA reads TGTGCCAGCTCACCCTTAAACTATGGCTACACCTTC. Protein product: CASSPLNYGYTF.

This clone was seen only a few times. This chain joins TRBV2 and TRBJ2-7; D is undetermined. This CDR3 is built from 14 residues. The V end lost 9 bases, the J end lost 2 bases, and 17 bases lay between the germline ends. Germline CDR1 and CDR2: SNHLY and FYNNEI. CDR3: CASLLGRLTYEQYF. As DNA, the CDR3 is TGTGCCAGTCTACTCGGTAGGCTGACCTACGAGCAGTACTTC.

The V call is TRBV2, the J call TRBJ1-2; D may be TRBD1 (5 bases). The germline V and J ends were trimmed by 2 bases and 4 bases, with 11 bases remaining between them. The CDR3 loop spans 14 amino acids. The germline V gene has CDR1 SNHLY and CDR2 FYNNEI. CDR3 nucleotide sequence: TGTGCCAGCAGTGAACTCCCGGGACCCTATGGCTACACCTTC. This sequence encodes CASSELPGPYGYTF.

The chain combines TRBV28 with TRBJ1-2; 11 bases line up with TRBD1. CDR1 and CDR2 from the germline V gene are MDHEN and SYDVKM. V lost 11 bases and J lost 7; bases outside the gene matches: 15. The CDR3 covers 15 residues. As DNA, the CDR3 is TGTGCCCACACCAAGGGACGGGACAGGGGGTTTGGCTACACCTTC. Its translation is CAHTKGRDRGFGYTF.

The chain combines TRBV5-1 with TRBJ2-1, with 8 bases lining up with TRBD1. The CDR3 consists of 14 residues. Looked up from germline, CDR1 is SGHRS and CDR2 is YFSETQ. V trimming: 4 bases; J trimming: 5 bases; junction bases outside the gene matches: 5. CDR3 nucleotides: TGCGCCAGCAGCCTGGGACAGGATAACAATGAGCAGTTCTTC. Protein product: CASSLGQDNNEQFF. Full variable domain (missing parts from reference TRBV5-1 and TRBJ2-1): KAGVTQTPRYLIKTRGQQVTLSCSPISGHRSVSWYQQTPGQGLQFLFEYFSETQRNKGNFPGRFSGRQFSNSRSEMNVSTLELGDSALYLCASSLGQDNNEQFFGPGTRLTVL.

The chain has TRBV9 and TRBJ2-7; no clear D. Germline CDR1 is SGDLS and CDR2 is YYNGEE. Between the trimmed V and J ends, which lost 4 bases and 2 bases, there was a span of 13 bases. The CDR3 spans 14 residues. CDR3 sequence reads: CASSPQDTTYEQYF. DNA for the CDR3: TGTGCCAGCAGCCCTCAAGACACAACCTACGAGCAGTACTTC. Variable domain in full (rest from reference TRBV9 and TRBJ2-7): DSGVTQTPKHLITATGQRVTLRCSPRSGDLSVYWYQQSLDQGLQFLIQYYNGEERAKGNILERFSAQQFPDLHSELNLSSLELGDSALYFCASSPQDTTYEQYFGPGTRLTVT.

The V and J genes are TRBV5-4 and TRBJ1-2; 9 bases map to TRBD1. V dropped 4 bases and J dropped 7; count of bases not matched to a gene: 5. Germline V gene lookup returns CDR1 SGHNT and CDR2 YYREEE (reference sequence). This CDR3 contains 13 residues. The CDR3 DNA is TGTGCCAGCAGCGTACAGGGGGCGGCTGGCTACACCTTC. Residues: CASSVQGAAGYTF.

This sequence joins TRBV6-5 and TRBJ2-7; a weak D match, TRBD2 (5 bases). Germline V gene lookup returns CDR1 MNHEY and CDR2 SVGAGI. Trimming cost V 6 bases and J 4 bases, with 13 bases left between them. The CDR3 totals 13 residues. The CDR3 region has the DNA TGTGCCAGCAGCCAGACTATAATTTACGAGCAGTACTTC. Protein product: CASSQTIIYEQYF.

Written as DNA, the CDR3 is TGTGCCAGCAGCTTCGTCGGAGATGAGCAGTTCTTC. Translation: CASSFVGDEQFF. The chain employs TRBV5-4 and TRBJ2-1; D is ambiguous. Trimming took 2 bases from V and 8 from J, leaving 8 bases between them. The length of the CDR3 is 12 residues. Germline V gene lookup returns CDR1 SGHNT and CDR2 YYREEE (reference sequence).

The V and J genes are TRBV18 and TRBJ2-3; TRBD2 agrees at 10 bases. The CDR3 loop spans 16 amino acids. V was pared by 3 bases and J by 1 base, with 4 bases of the junction left unmatched. The germline gives CDR1 KGHSH, CDR2 LQKENI. As DNA, the CDR3 is TGTGCCAGCTCACCTATGCTAGCGGGGGGCACAGATACGCAGTATTTT. Amino acid sequence: CASSPMLAGGTDTQYF.

The chain has TRBV11-1 and TRBJ2-1, with 9 bases identical to TRBD2. CDR3 length: 16 residues. Germline V CDR1 and CDR2: SGHAT, FQDESV (reference sequence). V trimming: 2 bases; J trimming: 4 bases; junction bases outside the gene matches: 6. Here the CDR3 DNA reads TGTGCCAGCAGCTTAACCCTAGCGGGGTTATACAATGAGCAGTTCTTC. Its translation is CASSLTLAGLYNEQFF.

V usage is TRBV2 and J usage is TRBJ1-2; D unclear. Trimming left V 7 bases short and J 10 bases short, with 19 bases between. The CDR3 extends over 13 amino acids. CDR1 and CDR2 from the germline V gene are SNHLY and FYNNEI. The CDR3 is CASTYTSGSTYTF. Written as DNA, the CDR3 is TGTGCCAGCACCTACACCTCCGGGAGCACCTACACCTTC.